Listed below are T cell receptor beta chains from one sample, sequenced in a study of human T cells and chemical hapten exposure. TCRdb recomputed calls from the RACE reads with MiXCR, one row per CDR3 protein. Here the sample spans about 94,000 distinct CDR3 sequences, 9.3% being singletons. Sequencing used whole blood, obtained in connection with sensitization to the hapten diphenylcyclopropenone (DPC). These receptors came from a woman aged 40 to 50 with alopecia areata. Some clones in this sample may be carry-over from other donors' samples. The CDR3 runs from the conserved cysteine through the conserved F or W. A D gene is named only where the DNA matches it firmly. A clone size is listed for some rows: how often the clone was seen (once, few, many), or a class if it is expanded.

TRBV20-1	TRBD1	TRBJ2-5	many	TGCAGTGCTAGCAGCCTCCGGGACAGGGGGCATTTAGCGACCCAGTACTTC	CSASSLRDRGHLATQYF
TRBV3-1	TRBD2	TRBJ2-7	many	TGTGCCAGCAGCTTAGGACTAGCGGGCTACGAGCAGTACTTC	CASSLGLAGYEQYF
TRBV30	TRBD2	TRBJ2-1	NA	TGTGCCTGGCAGGGACTAGCGCTCTATGAGCAGTTCTTC	CAWQGLALYEQFF
TRBV29-1	NA	TRBJ2-3	few	TGCAGCGTTGAAGGCGACGACACAGATACGCAGTATTTT	CSVEGDDTDTQYF
TRBV12-3/TRBV12-4	TRBD1	TRBJ1-5	many	TGTGCCAGCAGGGAGACAGGGGGTGGAGGTCAGCCCCAGCATTTT	CASRETGGGGQPQHF
TRBV5-1	NA	TRBJ2-5	few	TGCGCCAGCAGCTTGTCGACTACCCCGATTCTAGAGACCCAGTACTTC	CASSLSTTPILETQYF
TRBV5-1	NA	TRBJ2-1	many	TGCGCCAGCAGCTCCACGGTGAACAATGAGCAGTTCTTC	CASSSTVNNEQFF
TRBV27	TRBD2	TRBJ2-1	many	TGTGCCAGCAGTCGACTAGCCCCCTACAATGAGCAGTTCTTC	CASSRLAPYNEQFF
TRBV12-3/TRBV12-4	TRBD2	TRBJ2-1	few	TGTGCCAGCAGTTCAAGCCGAGGGACTAGCAGGGGCCATTTCTATGAGCAGTTCTTC	CASSSSRGTSRGHFYEQFF
TRBV9	NA	TRBJ1-3	many	TGTGCCAGCAGCGTAATAGCAGACTCCTCTGGAAACACCATATATTTT	CASSVIADSSGNTIYF
TRBV7-6	TRBD1	TRBJ2-2	NA	TGTGCCAGCAGCCCAGAGACAGGGCGGAACACCGGGGAGCTGTTTTTT	CASSPETGRNTGELFF
TRBV7-2	NA	TRBJ2-3	NA	TGTGCCAGCAGCAGAGCGAGAGGAGATACGCAGTATTTT	CASSRARGDTQYF
TRBV11-2	NA	TRBJ2-7	few	TGTGCCAGCAGTCTTCGACGTGTCACGACCGGGCGCGAGCAGTACTTC	CASSLRRVTTGREQYF
TRBV28	NA	TRBJ1-5	many	TGTGCCAGCAGTCAACCGGACTCAACCCAGCATTTT	CASSQPDSTQHF
TRBV6-1	NA	TRBJ1-3	many	TGTGCCAGCAGTGAGAGCCTGGCCTCTGGAAACACCATATATTTT	CASSESLASGNTIYF
TRBV20-1	TRBD1	TRBJ2-7	many	TGCAGTGCTAGAGATCCCCGAACAGGGGGCAACGAGCAGTACTTC	CSARDPRTGGNEQYF
TRBV6-5	TRBD1	TRBJ2-5	many	TGTGCCAGCAGTCCCGGGACAGGGGAAGAGACCCAGTACTTC	CASSPGTGEETQYF